The 27 T cell receptor beta chains reported below all come from one sample, sequenced in a study of molecular identifiers for immune sequencing clone quantification. TCRdb reanalysed the PCR reads using MiXCR and keeps one entry per CDR3 protein. This sample has more than 250,000 distinct CDR3 sequences, with around 21% found just once. Input material: naive CD8+ T cells from blood, with Jurkat cell RNA spiked in. Subset denoted: FACS-sorted CD8+CD4-CCR7+CD45RA+ naive T cells. Source of these receptors: a human donor in good health. Some libraries in this study had Jurkat cell RNA spiked in.

This clonotype was found a few times. A much larger clone lies a single base off, so this may be a read error. The chain joins TRBV29-1 to TRBJ2-7; D is possibly TRBD2 (6 bases). The CDR3 runs 14 residues. CDR1 and CDR2 from the germline V gene are SQVTM and ANQGSEA. The CDR3 here is CSVDGGRPPYGQYF. The CDR3, as DNA: TGCAGCGTTGACGGGGGAAGGCCTCCCTACGGGCAGTACTTC.

A remark on this clonotype: Likely a read error: the CDR3 ends without its conserved phenylalanine or tryptophan. The DNA is omitted, as the CDR3 cannot be located on it reliably, and the CDR3 follows TCRdb's listing. The chain is built from TRBV27 and TRBJ2-1; the table's TRBD1 call for D was not verified on the DNA. Germline-derived CDR1 and CDR2 are MNHEY and SMNVEV (reference sequence). The CDR3 spans 11 amino acids, including both terminal residues. CDR3: CASSHGGQGAS.

This clonotype was picked up many times. CDR3 region: CASSHLQADPYGYTF. The CDR3 DNA follows: TGTGCCAGCAGCCACTTACAGGCCGACCCCTATGGCTACACCTTC. This chain joins TRBV6-2 or TRBV6-3 and TRBJ1-2; tentatively, D is TRBD1 (5 bases). The germline CDR1 and CDR2 sequences are MNHEY and SVGEGT. The CDR3 is made up of 15 amino acids. V was trimmed by 6 bases and J by 4 bases, leaving 18 bases between them.

There are many counts of this clonotype. V usage is TRBV28 and J usage is TRBJ1-5, with D possibly being TRBD1 (5 bases). Germline V gene data show CDR1 as MDHEN and CDR2 as SYDVKM. V lost 3 bases and J lost 0, with 9 bases in between. The CDR3 loop spans 15 amino acids. The CDR3 nucleotides are TGTGCCAGCAGTTTCTCAGGGAATAGCAATCAGCCCCAGCATTTT. Translation: CASSFSGNSNQPQHF.

Of note for this clonotype: Since a much larger clone is just one base distant, this may be a read error. The gene calls are TRBV6-5 and TRBJ2-7; D possibly corresponds to TRBD2 (5 bases). The germline V and J ends were trimmed by 3 bases and 7 bases, with 13 bases remaining between them. Germline CDR1 reads MNHEY; CDR2 reads SVGAGI. This CDR3 has 13 amino acids. The CDR3 nucleotides read TGTGCCAGCAGTTATTACGGACTCGGGGAGCAGTACTTC. Protein product: CASSYYGLGEQYF.

This clonotype turned up a few times. The chain recombines TRBV7-6 with TRBJ2-3; 13 bases fit TRBD2. This CDR3 has 19 residues. The germline CDR1 and CDR2 sequences are SGHVS and FNYEAQ. V trimming: 5 bases; J trimming: 1 base; junction bases outside the gene matches: 12. The CDR3 sequence is CASSPRTSGGHSRTDTQYF. The DNA for the CDR3 is TGTGCCAGCAGCCCCCGGACTAGCGGGGGCCATTCACGCACAGATACGCAGTATTTT.

This clonotype was seen repeatedly, ten times or more. This chain connects TRBV28 to TRBJ2-3; D is possibly TRBD1 or TRBD2 (6 bases each). The CDR3 runs to 17 residues. V lost 3 bases and J lost 6, with 22 bases in between. In germline, CDR1 is MDHEN, CDR2 SYDVKM. The CDR3 loop is CASSFPLPGALVDTQYF. The CDR3 bases are TGTGCCAGCAGTTTCCCTCTGCCGGGGGCTTTGGTGGATACGCAGTATTTT.

The chain recombines TRBV6-5 with TRBJ2-5, with 11 bases lining up with TRBD1. J lost 5 bases, V lost 3 bases, and 8 bases had no gene match. CDR1 is MNHEY and CDR2 is SVGAGI in the germline V gene. The CDR3 covers 16 residues. CDR3 bases: TGTGCCAGCAGTTATGTTCCCGGGACAGGGGGGGAGACCCAGTACTTC. Translation: CASSYVPGTGGETQYF.

This clonotype has ten or more counts. J is TRBJ2-2 and V is TRBV9; D gene uncertain. Trimming shortened V by 3 bases and J by 4 bases, and 7 bases separated the two germline ends. This CDR3 spans 13 amino acids. Germline V CDR1 and CDR2: SGDLS, YYNGEE. CDR3 residues: CASSGITTGELFF. The CDR3 bases are TGTGCCAGCAGCGGAATAACCACCGGGGAGCTGTTTTTT. Based on the CDR3 plus reference TRBV9 and TRBJ2-2, the full variable domain is DSGVTQTPKHLITATGQRVTLRCSPRSGDLSVYWYQQSLDQGLQFLIQYYNGEERAKGNILERFSAQQFPDLHSELNLSSLELGDSALYFCASSGITTGELFFGEGSRLTVL.

This clonotype has more than one count but fewer than ten. V usage is TRBV6-2 or TRBV6-3 and J usage is TRBJ2-5; D is tentatively TRBD1 or TRBD2 (6 bases each). Trimming shortened V by 6 bases and J by 2 bases, and 16 bases separated the two germline ends. Germline lookup yields CDR1 MNHEY and CDR2 SVGEGT. The CDR3 totals 15 residues. The CDR3 spells CASSQDRGPQETQYF. In nucleotides, the CDR3 is TGTGCCAGCAGCCAAGATCGGGGGCCACAAGAGACCCAGTACTTC.

In the case of this clonotype: This may stem from a read error, because a much larger clone lies one nucleotide away. The J gene is TRBJ2-1, the V gene TRBV7-2; D is unresolved. The CDR3 sequence is 12 residues long. Germline-derived CDR1 and CDR2 are SGHTA and FQGNSA. CDR3 nucleotides: TGTGCCAGCAGCCTACTCGTTCCGGAGCAGCTCTTC. The encoded protein is CASSLLVPEQLF.

This clonotype was recorded at least ten times. This chain connects TRBV20-1 to TRBJ2-4, with 9 nucleotides matching TRBD1. The CDR3 spans 14 residues. V lost 3 bases and J lost 1; bases outside the gene matches: 1. Germline V CDR1 and CDR2: DFQATT, SNEGSKA (reference sequence). CDR3 sequence (DNA): TGCAGTGCTAGGGGACAGGGCGCCAAAAACATTCAGTACTTC. It codes for CSARGQGAKNIQYF.

There are many counts of this clonotype. The rearrangement uses TRBV21-1 and TRBJ2-7; TRBD1 is the table's D call and was not checked against the DNA. TRBV21-1 is a known pseudogene. CDR3 length equals 15 residues. Here the CDR3 DNA reads TGTGCCAGCAGCAAAGAGGACAGACAAGGCTACGAGCAGTACTTC. It translates to CASSKEDRQGYEQYF.

The V gene is TRBV7-2, the J gene TRBJ2-1; D is unclear. The germline V gene has CDR1 SGHTA and CDR2 FQGNSA. The CDR3 sequence is 12 residues long. V was cut by 1 base and J by 9 bases, with 7 bases left in between. The CDR3 loop is CASSLGETEQFF. The CDR3, as DNA: TGTGCCAGCAGCTTAGGTGAGACTGAGCAGTTCTTC.

V and J are TRBV19 and TRBJ2-7, with D tentatively TRBD2 (6 bases). Trimming left V 0 bases short and J 3 bases short, with 12 bases between. CDR3 size: 15 residues. Per the germline V gene, CDR1 is LNHDA and CDR2 is SQIVND (reference sequence). CDR3 region: CASSIDRGFSYEQYF. Here the CDR3 DNA reads TGTGCCAGTAGTATAGATCGGGGGTTCAGCTACGAGCAGTACTTC.

The sample holds many counts of this clonotype. V is TRBV27 and J is TRBJ1-1; tentative D call: TRBD1 (5 bases). With 4 bases removed from V and 6 bases from J, the gap between germline ends came to 15 bases. This CDR3 is built from 14 residues. CDR1 and CDR2 (germline): MNHEY, SMNVEV (reference sequence). The CDR3 spells CASSSGLRLAEAFF. The CDR3 DNA is TGTGCCAGCAGTTCGGGGCTGAGGCTCGCTGAAGCTTTCTTT.

This clonotype occurred a few times. The rearrangement links TRBV6-2 or TRBV6-3 to TRBJ2-7; D may be TRBD1 (6 bases). Germline assignment: CDR1 MNHEY and CDR2 SVGEGT. The CDR3 length is 15 residues. The ends were cut back, 4 bases at V and 5 bases at J, with 18 bases in the middle. Here the CDR3 reads CASSSPQDSEDEQYF. The CDR3 coding sequence is TGTGCCAGCAGTTCTCCTCAGGACAGTGAGGACGAGCAGTACTTC.

This clonotype was found many times. The gene calls are TRBV7-9 and TRBJ2-5, with 7 positions matching TRBD1. CDR1 SEHNR and CDR2 FQNEAQ come from the germline V gene (reference sequence). The CDR3 length is 14 residues. Trimming removed 5 bases from V and 0 bases from J; junction bases left unmatched: 3. The CDR3 DNA follows: TGTGCCAGCAGCCAAGGGACAGACCAAGAGACCCAGTACTTC. Its translation is CASSQGTDQETQYF.

The table lists this clonotype with many counts. The chain links TRBV7-2 to TRBJ2-1; possible D gene TRBD2, 6 bases. The germline V and J ends were trimmed by 0 bases and 15 bases, with 27 bases remaining between them. The CDR3 runs to 17 residues. Germline values: CDR1 SGHTA, CDR2 FQGNSA. The CDR3 DNA is TGTGCCAGCAGCTTAGCAACAGCGGTGGGACTCTCAAATATGTGGTTCTTC. Encoded protein: CASSLATAVGLSNMWFF.

Comment on this clonotype: Possible read error: a much larger clone is one base away. The chain links TRBV20-1 to TRBJ2-3, with TRBD2 identical over 8 bases. Germline CDR1 and CDR2: DFQATT and SNEGSKA (reference sequence). This CDR3 is built from 15 residues. The CDR3 DNA sequence: TGCAGTCCACCCCCCGGGAGGGGAGAGGCAGATACGCAGTGTTTT. Protein sequence: CSPPPGRGEADTQCF.

This clonotype was detected only a few times. This chain links TRBV4-2 with TRBJ1-6; D is ambiguous. Trimming removed 0 bases from V and 3 bases from J, with 6 bases in between. The CDR3 has 15 residues. Germline V gene data show CDR1 as LGHNA and CDR2 as YNFKEQ. DNA for the CDR3: TGTGCCAGCAGCCAAGAAGCCAGCTATAATTCACCCCTCCACTTT. Amino acid sequence: CASSQEASYNSPLHF.

This clonotype was seen repeatedly, ten times or more. The chain employs TRBV6-6 and TRBJ1-1; D unclear. Germline assignment: CDR1 MNHNY and CDR2 SVGAGI (reference sequence). The CDR3 has 16 amino acids. V was trimmed by 0 bases and J by 4 bases, leaving 15 bases between them. The DNA for the CDR3 is TGTGCCAGCAGTTACTCCGGTGGAGGACCCTTCACTGAAGCTTTCTTT. Its protein product is CASSYSGGGPFTEAFF.

This clonotype has a handful of counts. The chain uses TRBV18 and TRBJ2-6; the D is unclear. This CDR3 is 17 amino acids long. Trimming stripped 3 bases from V and 5 bases from J, with 17 bases between. Germline lookup yields CDR1 KGHSH and CDR2 LQKENI. The DNA of the CDR3 is TGTGCCAGCTCACCTCAGGCACAGAGTGAGTGGGCCAACGTCCTGACTTTC. This gives the protein CASSPQAQSEWANVLTF. The full variable domain, rest sourced from reference TRBV18 and TRBJ2-6, is NAGVMQNPRHLVRRRGQEARLRCSPMKGHSHVYWYRQLPEEGLKFMVYLQKENIIDESGMPKERFSAEFPKEGPSILRIQQVVRGDSAAYFCASSPQAQSEWANVLTFGAGSRLTVL.

This clonotype was detected only a few times. This chain uses TRBV6-1 with TRBJ1-2, with no clear D. The CDR3 loop spans 16 amino acids. V lost 0 bases and J 4 bases, leaving 15 bases between the germline ends. CDR1 MNHNS and CDR2 SASEGT come from the germline V gene. The CDR3 reads CASSEARVPGSYGYTF. The CDR3, as DNA: TGTGCCAGCAGTGAAGCGCGGGTCCCCGGCAGCTATGGCTACACCTTC.

Note on this clonotype: The junction differs from germline at one of its ends, possibly a read error. The CDR3 DNA follows: TGTGCTATCAGTGACCCAGCCACCTCGGTGGGCTCGGGGACAGATACGCAGTATTTT. Translated: CAISDPATSVGSGTDTQYF. The gene calls are TRBV10-3 and TRBJ2-3; a weak D match, TRBD2 (5 bases). Germline CDR1 and CDR2: ENHRY and SYGVKD. The CDR3 loop spans 19 amino acids.

Regarding this clonotype: A much larger clone is a single base away; this may be a read error. This chain connects TRBV29-1 to TRBJ2-2, with 7 bases matching TRBD1. With V trimmed by 5 bases and J by 6 bases, 3 bases remained unmatched. The CDR3 length is 12 residues. The germline V gene has CDR1 SQVTM and CDR2 ANQGSEA. CDR3 DNA: TGCAGCGTTAAACAGGGGTCCGGGGAGCTGTTTTTT. This sequence encodes CSVKQGSGELFF.

This clonotype came up many times. The rearrangement links TRBV4-3 to TRBJ2-3; no firm D call. CDR1 and CDR2 from the germline V gene are LGHNA and YSLEER. Trimming pared 4 bases from V and 2 bases from J, leaving 7 bases between. The CDR3 sequence is 13 residues long. As DNA, the CDR3 is TGCGCCAGCAGCCCAAGTCCCACAGATACGCAGTATTTT. It encodes CASSPSPTDTQYF.